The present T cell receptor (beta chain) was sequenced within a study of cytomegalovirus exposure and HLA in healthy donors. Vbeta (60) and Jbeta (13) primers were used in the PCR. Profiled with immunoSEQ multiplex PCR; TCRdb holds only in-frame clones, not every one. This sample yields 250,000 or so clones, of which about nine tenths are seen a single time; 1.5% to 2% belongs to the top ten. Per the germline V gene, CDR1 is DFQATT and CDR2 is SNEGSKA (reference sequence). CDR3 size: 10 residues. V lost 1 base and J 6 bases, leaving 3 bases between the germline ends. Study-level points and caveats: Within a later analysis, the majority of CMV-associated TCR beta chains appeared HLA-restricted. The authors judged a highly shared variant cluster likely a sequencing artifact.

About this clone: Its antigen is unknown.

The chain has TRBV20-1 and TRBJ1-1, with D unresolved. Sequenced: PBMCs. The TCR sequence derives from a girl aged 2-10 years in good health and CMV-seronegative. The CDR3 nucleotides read TGCAGTGCTAGAGGAGCTGAAGCTTTCTTT. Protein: CSARGAEAFF.